This section outlines one T cell receptor (beta chain) sequence together with its context. Authors' methods: Reference gene primer amplification gave nucleated cell count estimates. Sequenced by immunoSEQ multiplex PCR; TCRdb stores in-frame clones only, minus some. Clonal size and the V and J genes are those of that table, whereas D and trimming came from the DNA. Of 150,000 or so clones in the sample, 85% to 95% were seen once. These data originate in a study of blood T cell repertoires in COVID-19. For the study at large: Both acute and convalescent COVID-19 samples were obtained from the United States, Italy and Spain. Sample material is recorded as cDNA or gDNA derived from T cells, B-cell-depleted T cells, or PBMCs.

The CDR3 consists of 14 residues. In germline, CDR1 is MNHNS, CDR2 SASEGT. With 1 base removed from V and 2 bases from J, the gap between germline ends came to 7 bases. The sequencing sample was made of peripheral blood. The TCR was taken from a man in his fifties or sixties with acute or convalescent COVID-19. The chain uses TRBV6-1 and TRBJ2-3, with a possible D match to TRBD1 (5 bases). The DNA for the CDR3 is TGTGCCAGCAGTGAAGGACAGTTCACAGATACGCAGTATTTT. It specifies CASSEGQFTDTQYF.